Below, 8 T cell receptor beta chains from the same sample are listed, as sequenced in a study of tumor-infiltrating lymphocytes in localized non-small cell lung cancer. Libraries were prepared by immunoSEQ multiplex PCR; TCRdb keeps only in-frame clonotypes and omits some of them. The sample shows about 29,000 clones, 75% to 90% of them seen only once. Sequencing input: lung tumor tissue. The receptors derive from a human donor with non-small cell lung cancer.

V gene TRBV7-6 combines with J gene TRBJ1-1; 7 bases are a match to TRBD1. This CDR3 region has 15 residues. Germline CDR1 SGHVS, CDR2 FNYEAQ. The trim removed 5 bases at V and 0 bases at J, leaving 6 bases unmatched. For the CDR3, the DNA is TGTGCCAGCAGCCCAAGGACAGGATTGAACACTGAAGCTTTCTTT. It yields the protein CASSPRTGLNTEAFF.

V is TRBV30 and J is TRBJ2-3; D not resolved. This CDR3 spans 16 amino acids. Deletions cut 2 bases from V and 2 bases from J, with 17 bases between. Germline loops: CDR1 GTSNPN, CDR2 SVGIG (reference sequence). The CDR3 is CAWSLVTDRVTDTQYF. In nucleotides, the CDR3 is TGTGCCTGGAGTTTGGTTACGGATAGGGTCACAGATACGCAGTATTTT. Drawing the rest from reference TRBV30 and TRBJ2-3, the complete variable domain is SQTIHQWPATLVQPVGSPLSLECTVEGTSNPNLYWYRQAAGRGLQLLFYSVGIGQISSEVPQNLSASRPQDRQFILSSKKLLLSDSGFYLCAWSLVTDRVTDTQYFGPGTRLTVL.

The chain links TRBV5-6 to TRBJ1-1, with a weak D call TRBD1 (5 bases). Deletions cut 1 base from V and 13 bases from J, with 11 bases between. This CDR3 comprises 11 residues. CDR1 is SGHDT and CDR2 is YYEEEE in the germline V gene. In DNA, the CDR3 is TGTGCCAGCAGCTTGATTGGGACCGTTTTCTTT. This translates into CASSLIGTVFF.

J is TRBJ1-6 and V is TRBV19, with D possibly matching TRBD1 (6 bases). Per germline, CDR1 LNHDA and CDR2 SQIVND (reference sequence). Trimming stripped 5 bases from V and 8 bases from J, with 19 bases between. This CDR3 is 16 amino acids long. The CDR3 DNA is TGTGCCAGTAGTCCCACCTCGACAGGACTTTATTCACCCCTCCACTTT. It translates to CASSPTSTGLYSPLHF.

Only a few counts were recorded for this clone. The rearrangement links TRBV7-2 to TRBJ2-6; 16 bases are shared with TRBD2. V gave up 5 bases and J gave up 2 bases; unmatched junction bases: 3. Looked up from germline, CDR1 is SGHTA and CDR2 is FQGNSA. The CDR3 covers 18 residues. CDR3 amino acids: CASSPGLAGGAGANVLTF. For the CDR3, the DNA is TGTGCCAGCAGCCCGGGACTAGCGGGGGGGGCTGGGGCCAACGTCCTGACTTTC. Drawing the rest from reference TRBV7-2 and TRBJ2-6, the complete variable domain is GAGVSQSPSNKVTEKGKDVELRCDPISGHTALYWYRQSLGQGLEFLIYFQGNSAPDKSGLPSDRFSAERTGGSVSTLTIQRTQQEDSAVYLCASSPGLAGGAGANVLTFGAGSRLTVL.

The gene calls are TRBV5-1 and TRBJ2-5; TRBD1 is a possible D gene (5 bases). CDR3 length: 13 amino acids. CDR1 is SGHRS and CDR2 is YFSETQ in the germline V gene. Trimming removed 0 bases from V and 5 bases from J, with 8 bases in between. The CDR3 reads CASSLGQLETQYF. DNA of the CDR3: TGCGCCAGCAGCTTGGGACAGCTGGAGACCCAGTACTTC.

The chain has TRBV5-1 and TRBJ2-3, with 7 nucleotides matching TRBD1. The germline gives CDR1 SGHRS, CDR2 YFSETQ. CDR3 length: 12 amino acids. The V segment lost 4 bases and the J segment 6 bases; nucleotides outside the gene matches: 2. The CDR3 nucleotides read TGCGCCAGCAGCCCCAGGGGGGATACGCAGTATTTT. Translated: CASSPRGDTQYF.

V gene TRBV10-3 combines with J gene TRBJ1-2; TRBD1 agrees at 7 bases. The CDR3 is 12 amino acids. Germline V gives CDR1 ENHRY, CDR2 SYGVKD. Trimming at V came to 6 bases and at J to 5 bases, leaving 3 bases not matched to a gene. DNA of the CDR3: TGTGCCATCAGCAGGGGGGGGTATGGCTACACCTTC. It codes for CAISRGGYGYTF.